The 29 T cell receptor beta chains given below trace back to one sample, sequenced in a study of spatial heterogeneity in lung cancer. Sample time point: sample taken at primary tumor resection. The input material, whole RNA from tumor, nontumor lung or frozen PBMC, was sequenced unsorted. TCRdb re-analysed the 5' RACE reads in MiXCR, keeping a single row per CDR3 protein. The sample records under 8,000 distinct CDR3 sequences, around 5% being singletons. The sample here was normal lung tissue next to the tumor, taken at surgery. The origin of the receptors is a female donor with early-stage non-small cell lung cancer.

By its share, this clonotype is medium-sized. A library made for alpha chains picked up this beta chain off target, so its size means little. The chain has TRBV7-9 and TRBJ2-5, with TRBD2 matching over 9 bases. CDR3 length equals 16 residues. Germline lookup yields CDR1 SEHNR and CDR2 FQNEAQ (reference sequence). Trimming removed 1 base from V and 2 bases from J; junction bases left unmatched: 5. The CDR3 sequence: CASSLGGGRGQETQYF. The DNA for the CDR3 is TGTGCCAGCAGCTTAGGTGGCGGGAGGGGTCAAGAGACCCAGTACTTC.

This clonotype counts as medium-sized. This beta chain is off target for a library built for alpha chains, so its abundance means little. The chain joins TRBV20-1 to TRBJ2-3; maybe TRBD2 (7 bases). CDR1 and CDR2 from the germline V gene are DFQATT and SNEGSKA (reference sequence). V lost 0 bases to trimming and J lost 1 base, with 11 bases between them. This CDR3 is built from 15 residues. This chain's CDR3 is CSARDGGAGTDTQYF. The CDR3 bases are TGCAGTGCTAGAGATGGGGGGGCAGGCACAGATACGCAGTATTTT.

This clonotype appeared many times. This beta chain lies outside the target of a library built for alpha chains; its clone size means little. The chain recombines TRBV20-1 with TRBJ1-2; 7 positions agree with TRBD1. Germline CDR1 is DFQATT and CDR2 is SNEGSKA (reference sequence). The length of the CDR3 is 13 residues. The V segment lost 1 base and the J segment 7 bases; nucleotides outside the gene matches: 6. CDR3 DNA: TGCAGTGCTAGAGGATCAAGGGGGCTTGGCTACACCTTC. This codes for CSARGSRGLGYTF.

In its sample, this clonotype was seen many times. In a library made to pick up alpha chains, this beta chain is a stray read with a size that means little. The chain couples TRBV6-1 to TRBJ2-7; 12 bases map to TRBD2. The CDR3 covers 13 residues. Trimming cost V 7 bases and J 4 bases; bases outside gene matches: 2. Per the germline V gene, CDR1 is MNHNS and CDR2 is SASEGT. CDR3 loop: CASMTSGSYEQYF. The CDR3 DNA is TGTGCCAGCATGACTAGCGGGAGTTACGAGCAGTACTTC.

This clonotype is termed medium-sized (0.01 to 0.1%). Because the library targeted alpha chains, this beta chain is an off-target read whose size means little. The chain carries TRBV7-9 and TRBJ2-2; 9 nucleotides line up with TRBD1. V trimming: 11 bases; J trimming: 1 base; junction bases outside the gene matches: 8. The CDR3 spans 15 residues. CDR1 SEHNR and CDR2 FQNEAQ come from the germline V gene (reference sequence). The DNA for the CDR3 is TGTGCCGGACGACCGGGACAGGGGAACACCGGGGAGCTGTTTTTT. Its protein product is CAGRPGQGNTGELFF.

With respect to this clonotype: This may come from a read error, since a much larger clone is one base off. This beta chain is an off-target read within a library intended for alpha chains, so its frequency means little. The chain is built from TRBV20-1 and TRBJ2-3; 15 bases agree with TRBD2. From germline, CDR1 is DFQATT and CDR2 SNEGSKA (reference sequence). The CDR3 has 18 residues. The trim removed 8 bases at V and 0 bases at J, leaving 12 bases unmatched. In nucleotides, the CDR3 is TGCAGTACTCGGACTAGCGGGAGGGCCTTGCGAAGCACAGATACGCAGTATTTT. It yields the protein CSTRTSGRALRSTDTQYF.

This clonotype counts as medium-sized. Because the library targeted alpha chains, this beta chain is an off-target read whose size means little. This rearrangement joins TRBV19 to TRBJ2-1; D tentatively fits TRBD1 or TRBD2 (6 bases each). The length of the CDR3 is 14 residues. Germline V gene lookup returns CDR1 LNHDA and CDR2 SQIVND (reference sequence). The V gene lost 4 bases and the J gene lost 6 bases, with 13 bases spanning the gap. The CDR3 spells CASSRAGHSNEQFF. The CDR3, as DNA: TGTGCCAGTAGTAGGGCGGGACATAGCAATGAGCAGTTCTTC.

This clonotype was seen a handful of times. This beta chain turned up in a library designed for alpha chains; as an off-target read, its abundance says little. V gene TRBV6-5 combines with J gene TRBJ1-5, with D possibly TRBD1 on 6 matching bases. Trimming removed 3 bases from V and 4 bases from J, with 10 bases in between. The CDR3 extends over 14 amino acids. In germline, CDR1 is MNHEY, CDR2 SVGAGI. CDR3 residues: CASSYGGRNQPQHF. Written as DNA, the CDR3 is TGTGCCAGCAGTTATGGGGGCAGGAATCAGCCCCAGCATTTT.

This clonotype occurred many times. This beta chain is a stray sequence in a library constructed for alpha chains; its clone size is not meaningful. The chain links TRBV6-5 to TRBJ2-1, with 10 bases identical to TRBD2. V trimming: 4 bases; J trimming: 8 bases; junction bases outside the gene matches: 11. Germline V lookup: CDR1 MNHEY, CDR2 SVGAGI. The CDR3 has 16 amino acids. The CDR3 loop reads CASSLLAGGGRDEQFF. CDR3 DNA: TGTGCCAGCAGTTTATTAGCGGGAGGCGGGCGCGATGAGCAGTTCTTC.

A note on this clonotype: Since the library was made to target alpha chains, this beta chain is a stray read and its abundance is not meaningful. For the CDR3, the DNA is TGTGCCAGCAGTGAATCTACAGGGGGCGAAAAACTGTTTTTT. Protein sequence: CASSESTGGEKLFF. The chain recombines TRBV25-1 with TRBJ1-4; 9 nucleotides match TRBD1. With 1 base clipped from V and 8 bases from J, the junction kept 2 bases outside the gene matches. The CDR3 is made up of 14 amino acids. Germline assignment: CDR1 MGHDK and CDR2 SYGVNS.

Remarks on this clonotype: A library prepared for alpha chains yielded this beta chain as an off-target read; its size is of little meaning. The rearrangement links TRBV7-2 to TRBJ2-1, with 10 bases lining up with TRBD2. V lost 1 base and J lost 4; bases outside the gene matches: 7. CDR1 is SGHTA, CDR2 FQGNSA, per germline. This CDR3 comprises 17 residues. This chain's CDR3 is CASSLDPTSGTYNEQFF. DNA of the CDR3: TGTGCCAGCAGCTTAGACCCTACTAGCGGGACTTACAATGAGCAGTTCTTC.

This clonotype came up many times. A library made for alpha chains picked up this beta chain off target, so its size means little. In DNA, the CDR3 is TGTGCCACCAGCACAGGGGACAGGGCCGTCGATGAGCAGTTCTTC. Amino acid sequence: CATSTGDRAVDEQFF. The chain joins TRBV15 to TRBJ2-1; 9 bases fit TRBD1. V shed 4 bases and J 8 bases; nucleotides not matched to a gene: 9. Per germline, CDR1 LNHNV and CDR2 YYDKDF (reference sequence). The CDR3 runs 15 residues. The variable domain in full, with the rest retrieved from reference TRBV15 and TRBJ2-1, is DAMVIQNPRYQVTQFGKPVTLSCSQTLNHNVMYWYQQKSSQAPKLLFHYYDKDFNNEADTPDNFQSRRPNTSFCFLDIRSPGLGDTAMYLCATSTGDRAVDEQFFGPGTRLTVL.

The table lists this clonotype with many counts. This beta chain is an off-target read within a library intended for alpha chains, so its frequency means little. The chain carries TRBV14 and TRBJ2-4; D gene uncertain. Germline loops: CDR1 SGHDN, CDR2 FVKESK. V lost 4 bases to trimming and J lost 3 bases, with 7 bases between them. This CDR3 region has 13 residues. The CDR3 spells CASSRNSKNIQYF. The CDR3 region has the DNA TGTGCCAGCAGCCGCAACAGCAAAAACATTCAGTACTTC. Using reference TRBV14 and TRBJ2-4 for the parts outside the CDR3, the full variable domain is EAGVTQFPSHSVIEKGQTVTLRCDPISGHDNLYWYRRVMGKEIKFLLHFVKESKQDESGMPNNRFLAERTGGTYSTLKVQPAELEDSGVYFCASSRNSKNIQYFGAGTRLSVL.

By share, this clonotype counts as medium-sized. This beta chain turned up in a library designed for alpha chains; as an off-target read, its abundance says little. The rearrangement joins TRBV15 to TRBJ1-2; D may be TRBD1 (5 bases). The CDR3 is made up of 15 amino acids. Per germline, CDR1 LNHNV and CDR2 YYDKDF (reference sequence). The germline V and J ends were trimmed by 0 bases and 4 bases, with 12 bases remaining between them. CDR3 bases: TGTGCCACCAGCAGAGATGCAGGGTCAATCTATGGCTACACCTTC. Protein: CATSRDAGSIYGYTF. Looking up the rest from reference TRBV15 and TRBJ1-2 gives the full variable domain: DAMVIQNPRYQVTQFGKPVTLSCSQTLNHNVMYWYQQKSSQAPKLLFHYYDKDFNNEADTPDNFQSRRPNTSFCFLDIRSPGLGDTAMYLCATSRDAGSIYGYTFGSGTRLTVV.

This clonotype was seen ten or more times. This beta chain turned up in a library designed for alpha chains; as an off-target read, its abundance says little. The rearrangement uses TRBV28 and TRBJ1-1; D is undetermined. Trimming cost V 5 bases and J 8 bases, with 15 bases left between them. The length of the CDR3 is 13 residues. CDR1 and CDR2 (germline): MDHEN, SYDVKM. Here the CDR3 reads CASSPLTGREAFF. CDR3 nucleotides: TGTGCCAGCAGTCCCCTAACTGGGCGGGAAGCTTTCTTT.

This clonotype is medium-sized. Because the library targeted alpha chains, this beta chain is an off-target read whose size means little. The V call is TRBV7-6, the J call TRBJ2-3, with D possibly TRBD1 on 6 matching bases. The CDR3 extends over 16 amino acids. The germline CDR1 and CDR2 sequences are SGHVS and FNYEAQ. Trimming cost V 0 bases and J 0 bases, with 10 bases left between them. The CDR3 DNA is TGTGCCAGCAGCTTAGCGGGGACATCTAGCACAGATACGCAGTATTTT. As protein: CASSLAGTSSTDTQYF.

By frequency in the sample, this clonotype is medium-sized (0.01 to 0.1%). This beta chain slipped into a library made for alpha chains as a stray read, so its size is not meaningful. This chain uses TRBV29-1 with TRBJ2-5; 7 nucleotides align to TRBD1. CDR3 length: 10 residues. Germline loops: CDR1 SQVTM, CDR2 ANQGSEA. The V gene end was trimmed by 4 bases and the J gene end by 14 bases; junction bases not matched to a gene: 7. DNA of the CDR3: TGCAGCGTTGGACTGACAGGGTCTTACTTC. Protein product: CSVGLTGSYF.

Relative to its sample, this clonotype is medium-sized. This beta chain is off target for a library built for alpha chains, so its abundance means little. This sequence joins TRBV11-2 and TRBJ2-7; D might be TRBD1 or TRBD2, each matching 7 bases. Germline CDR1 SGHAT, CDR2 FQNNGV. The CDR3 has 15 residues. The ends were cut back, 2 bases at V and 3 bases at J, with 14 bases in the middle. For the CDR3, the DNA is TGTGCCAGCAGCTTATTGACAGGGAGGGGCTACGAGCAGTACTTC. This encodes CASSLLTGRGYEQYF.

Comments on this clonotype: A library prepared for alpha chains yielded this beta chain as an off-target read; its size is of little meaning. The V gene is TRBV5-4, the J gene TRBJ2-1; 11 bases line up with TRBD1. The CDR3 is made up of 23 amino acids. Germline assignment: CDR1 SGHNT and CDR2 YYREEE (reference sequence). The J segment lost 3 bases and the V segment lost 4 bases, leaving 27 bases of the junction unmatched. CDR3 region: CASSRWGTGGGARFFANYNEQFF. The CDR3 nucleotides are TGTGCCAGCAGCCGCTGGGGGACAGGGGGAGGAGCCCGCTTTTTCGCCAACTACAATGAGCAGTTCTTC.

The sample holds a few counts of this clonotype. Found in a library prepared for alpha chains, this beta chain is an off-target read, and its abundance has little meaning. This chain links TRBV20-1 with TRBJ2-1; 9 nucleotides agree with TRBD2. Trimming at V came to 0 bases and at J to 9 bases, leaving 15 bases not matched to a gene. CDR1 DFQATT and CDR2 SNEGSKA come from the germline V gene (reference sequence). CDR3 length: 17 amino acids. The CDR3 bases are TGCAGTGCTAGAGATACCCTAGGTCGCGGGAGGGCCTCTGAGCAGTTCTTC. Protein product: CSARDTLGRGRASEQFF.

By share of the sample, this clonotype is medium-sized (0.01 to 0.1%). In a library made to pick up alpha chains, this beta chain is a stray read with a size that means little. The chain joins TRBV29-1 to TRBJ2-1; D gene ambiguous. CDR1 and CDR2 (germline): SQVTM, ANQGSEA. V lost 4 bases and J 9 bases, leaving 10 bases between the germline ends. CDR3 size: 11 residues. The CDR3 loop is CSVGQRSEQFF. The CDR3 DNA sequence: TGCAGCGTTGGACAACGAAGTGAGCAGTTCTTC.

This clonotype qualifies as medium-sized. Since the library was made to target alpha chains, this beta chain is a stray read and its abundance is not meaningful. The gene calls are TRBV30 and TRBJ1-1, with D possibly TRBD1 on 6 matching bases. V was trimmed by 3 bases and J by 4 bases, leaving 15 bases between them. The CDR3 contains 14 residues. CDR1 and CDR2 (germline): GTSNPN, SVGIG (reference sequence). CDR3 DNA sequence: TGTGCCTGGAGCGGGACAACCTGGGGCACTGAAGCTTTCTTT. Translated: CAWSGTTWGTEAFF. The full variable domain, rest sourced from reference TRBV30 and TRBJ1-1, is SQTIHQWPATLVQPVGSPLSLECTVEGTSNPNLYWYRQAAGRGLQLLFYSVGIGQISSEVPQNLSASRPQDRQFILSSKKLLLSDSGFYLCAWSGTTWGTEAFFGQGTRLTVV.

This clonotype was counted a few times. A library prepared for alpha chains yielded this beta chain as an off-target read; its size is of little meaning. This chain uses TRBV7-9 with TRBJ1-1; tentative D call: TRBD1 (5 bases). This CDR3 contains 16 residues. The germline CDR1 and CDR2 sequences are SEHNR and FQNEAQ (reference sequence). V dropped 1 base and J dropped 11 bases, with 23 bases sitting between them. CDR3 in DNA: TGTGCCAGCAGCTTAGTCGAGGGGCGGAATTCTATATCGGCTTTCTTT. Translated, it gives CASSLVEGRNSISAFF.

In its sample, this clonotype is medium-sized. This beta chain is an off-target read within a library intended for alpha chains, so its frequency means little. The V and J genes are TRBV20-1 and TRBJ1-1; 8 bases agree with TRBD1. With V trimmed by 2 bases and J by 11 bases, 7 bases remained unmatched. The CDR3 contains 12 residues. Germline assignment: CDR1 DFQATT and CDR2 SNEGSKA (reference sequence). The DNA for the CDR3 is TGCAGTGCTAGACCCTCGGGGGACAGGGCTTTCTTT. Amino acids: CSARPSGDRAFF.

By share, this clonotype counts as medium-sized. A library prepared for alpha chains yielded this beta chain as an off-target read; its size is of little meaning. The CDR3 bases are TGCGCCAGCAGCTTGGACAGCAACACCGGGGAGCTGTTTTTT. Its translation: CASSLDSNTGELFF. The chain combines TRBV5-1 with TRBJ2-2; D uncertain. The germline V gene encodes CDR1 SGHRS and CDR2 YFSETQ. The CDR3 totals 14 residues. Trimming removed 0 bases at V and 2 bases at J, with 5 bases between.

This clonotype was seen a few times. This beta chain was picked up by a library intended for alpha chains and is off target, so its count carries little meaning. The J gene is TRBJ2-5, the V gene TRBV12-3 or TRBV12-4; TRBD2 is a possible D gene (5 bases). CDR3 length: 14 amino acids. Trimming took 5 bases from V and 7 from J, leaving 17 bases between them. DNA of the CDR3: TGTGCCAGCAGTCCCCGGACTGGGGTGTGGACCCAGTACTTC. As protein: CASSPRTGVWTQYF.

Note on this clonotype: A much bigger clone sits one base away, suggesting this may be a read error. Found in a library prepared for alpha chains, this beta chain is an off-target read, and its abundance has little meaning. The genes are TRBV7-9 and TRBJ1-2; maybe TRBD1 (5 bases). This CDR3 is 11 amino acids long. CDR1 is SEHNR and CDR2 is FQNEAQ in the germline V gene (reference sequence). The CDR3 DNA follows: TGTGCCGGCAGCTTGAGGGGCGGCTACACCTTC. Amino acids: CAGSLRGGYTF.

Worth noting for this clonotype: This beta chain is an unintended read in a library built for alpha chains; its size means little. V gene TRBV27 combines with J gene TRBJ1-5, with 10 positions matching TRBD1. This CDR3 region has 15 residues. The junction had 6 bases not matched to a gene; V was cut back by 6 bases and J by 4 bases. CDR1 and CDR2 from the germline V gene are MNHEY and SMNVEV (reference sequence). The CDR3 sequence is CASSPGQGRNQPQHF. CDR3 DNA: TGTGCCAGCAGCCCGGGACAGGGGAGGAATCAGCCCCAGCATTTT.

This clonotype was found many times. Since the library was made to target alpha chains, this beta chain is a stray read and its abundance is not meaningful. This chain uses TRBV20-1 with TRBJ2-7; 8 bases fit TRBD1. The CDR3 spans 14 residues. V lost 2 bases to trimming and J lost 7 bases; unmatched junction nucleotides: 10. CDR1 and CDR2 from the germline V gene are DFQATT and SNEGSKA (reference sequence). Written as DNA, the CDR3 is TGCAGTGCTAGACCGCCGACAGGGGTGGCTGAGCAGTACTTC. It specifies CSARPPTGVAEQYF.